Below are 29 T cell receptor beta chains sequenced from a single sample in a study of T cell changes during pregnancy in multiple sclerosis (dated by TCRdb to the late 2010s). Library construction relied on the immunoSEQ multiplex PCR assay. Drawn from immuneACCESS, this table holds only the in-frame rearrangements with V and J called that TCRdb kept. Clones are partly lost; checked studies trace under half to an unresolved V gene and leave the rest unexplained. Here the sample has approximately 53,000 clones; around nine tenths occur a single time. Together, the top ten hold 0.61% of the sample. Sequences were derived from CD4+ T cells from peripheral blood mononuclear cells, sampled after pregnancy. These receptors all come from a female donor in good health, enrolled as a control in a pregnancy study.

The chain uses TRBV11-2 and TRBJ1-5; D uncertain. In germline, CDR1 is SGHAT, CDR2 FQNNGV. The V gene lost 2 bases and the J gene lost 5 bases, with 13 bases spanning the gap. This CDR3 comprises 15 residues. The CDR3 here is CASSLRGGKDQPQHF. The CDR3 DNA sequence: TGTGCCAGCAGCTTACGGGGAGGTAAAGATCAGCCCCAGCATTTT.

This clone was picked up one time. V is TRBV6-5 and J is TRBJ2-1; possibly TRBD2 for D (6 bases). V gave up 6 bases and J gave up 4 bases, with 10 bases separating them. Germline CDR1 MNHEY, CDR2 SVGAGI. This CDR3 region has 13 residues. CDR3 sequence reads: CASRGRGYNEQFF. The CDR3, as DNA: TGTGCCAGCAGAGGACGGGGGTACAATGAGCAGTTCTTC.

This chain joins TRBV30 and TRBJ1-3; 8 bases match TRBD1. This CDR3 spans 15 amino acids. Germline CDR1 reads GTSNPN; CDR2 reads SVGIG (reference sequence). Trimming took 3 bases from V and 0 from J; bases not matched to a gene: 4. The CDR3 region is CAWRDRVISGNTIYF. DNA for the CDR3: TGTGCCTGGAGGGACAGGGTGATCTCTGGAAACACCATATATTTT.

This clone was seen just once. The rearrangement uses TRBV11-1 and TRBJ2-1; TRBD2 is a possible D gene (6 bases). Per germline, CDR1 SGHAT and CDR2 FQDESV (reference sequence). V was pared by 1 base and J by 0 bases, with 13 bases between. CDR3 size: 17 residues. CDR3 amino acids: CASSLERAVSSYNEQFF. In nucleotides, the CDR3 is TGTGCCAGCAGCTTAGAGCGGGCGGTTAGCTCCTACAATGAGCAGTTCTTC.

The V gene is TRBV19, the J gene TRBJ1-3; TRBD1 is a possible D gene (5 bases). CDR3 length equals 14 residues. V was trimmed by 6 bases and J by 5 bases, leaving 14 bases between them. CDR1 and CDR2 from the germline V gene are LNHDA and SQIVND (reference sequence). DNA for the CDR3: TGTGCCAGTAGGGATGACAGTTGGAGAAACACCATATATTTT. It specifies CASRDDSWRNTIYF.

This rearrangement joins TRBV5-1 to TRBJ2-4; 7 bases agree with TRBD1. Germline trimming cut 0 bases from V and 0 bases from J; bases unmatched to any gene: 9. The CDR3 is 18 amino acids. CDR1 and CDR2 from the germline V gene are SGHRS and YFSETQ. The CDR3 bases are TGCGCCAGCAGCTTGGCCGGGACAGCGCCTCTAGCCAAAAACATTCAGTACTTC. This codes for CASSLAGTAPLAKNIQYF.

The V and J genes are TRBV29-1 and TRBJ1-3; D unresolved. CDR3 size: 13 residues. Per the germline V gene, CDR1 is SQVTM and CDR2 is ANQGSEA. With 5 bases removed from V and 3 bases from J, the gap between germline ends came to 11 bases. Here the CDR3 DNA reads TGCAGCGTTTCTAGTCCCGGTGGAAACACCATATATTTT. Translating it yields CSVSSPGGNTIYF.

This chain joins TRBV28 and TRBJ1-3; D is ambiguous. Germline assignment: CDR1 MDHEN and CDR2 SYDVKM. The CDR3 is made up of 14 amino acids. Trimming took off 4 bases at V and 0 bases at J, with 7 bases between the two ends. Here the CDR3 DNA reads TGTGCCAGCAGTTCCCCCCACTCTGGAAACACCATATATTTT. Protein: CASSSPHSGNTIYF. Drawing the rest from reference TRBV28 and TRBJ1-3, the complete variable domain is DVKVTQSSRYLVKRTGEKVFLECVQDMDHENMFWYRQDPGLGLRLIYFSYDVKMKEKGDIPEGYSVSREKKERFSLILESASTNQTSMYLCASSSPHSGNTIYFGEGSWLTVV.

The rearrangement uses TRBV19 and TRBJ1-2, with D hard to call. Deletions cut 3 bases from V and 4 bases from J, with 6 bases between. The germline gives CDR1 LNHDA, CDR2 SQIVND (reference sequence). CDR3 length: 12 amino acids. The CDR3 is CASSISVYGYTF. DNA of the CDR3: TGTGCCAGTAGTATTTCAGTCTATGGCTACACCTTC.

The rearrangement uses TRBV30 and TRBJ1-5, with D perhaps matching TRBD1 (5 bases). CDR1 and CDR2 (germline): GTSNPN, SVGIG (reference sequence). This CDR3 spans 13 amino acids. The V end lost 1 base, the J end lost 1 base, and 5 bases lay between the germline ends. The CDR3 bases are TGTGCCTGGAGTGGACAGAGCAATCAGCCCCAGCATTTT. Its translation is CAWSGQSNQPQHF.

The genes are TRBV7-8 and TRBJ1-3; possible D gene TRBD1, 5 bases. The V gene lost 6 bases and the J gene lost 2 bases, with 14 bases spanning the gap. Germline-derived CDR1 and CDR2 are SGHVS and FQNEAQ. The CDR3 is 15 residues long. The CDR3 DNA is TGTGCCAGCAGGCAGGGTCGGGGGGCTGGAAACACCATATATTTT. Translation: CASRQGRGAGNTIYF.

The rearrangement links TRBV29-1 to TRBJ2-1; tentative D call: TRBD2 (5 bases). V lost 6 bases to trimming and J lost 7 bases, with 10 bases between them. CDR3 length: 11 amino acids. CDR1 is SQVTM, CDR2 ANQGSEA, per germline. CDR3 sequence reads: CSVGLDNEQFF. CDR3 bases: TGCAGCGTCGGACTGGATAATGAGCAGTTCTTC.

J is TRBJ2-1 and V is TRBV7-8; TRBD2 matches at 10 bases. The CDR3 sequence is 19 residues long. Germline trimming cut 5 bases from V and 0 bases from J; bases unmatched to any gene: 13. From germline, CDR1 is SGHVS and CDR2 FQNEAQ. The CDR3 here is CASSPIAGGLRSSYNEQFF. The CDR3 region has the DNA TGTGCCAGCAGCCCTATAGCGGGAGGACTGCGCAGCTCCTACAATGAGCAGTTCTTC.

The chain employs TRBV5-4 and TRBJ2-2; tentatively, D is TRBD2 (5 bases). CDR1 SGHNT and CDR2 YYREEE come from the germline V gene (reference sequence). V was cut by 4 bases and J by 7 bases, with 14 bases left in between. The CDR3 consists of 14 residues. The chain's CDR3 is CASSARRSDGELFF. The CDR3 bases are TGTGCCAGCAGCGCCCGGAGGTCGGACGGGGAGCTGTTTTTT. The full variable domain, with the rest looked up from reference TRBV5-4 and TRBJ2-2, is ETGVTQSPTHLIKTRGQQVTLRCSSQSGHNTVSWYQQALGQGPQFIFQYYREEENGRGNFPPRFSGLQFPNYSSELNVNALELDDSALYLCASSARRSDGELFFGEGSRLTVL.

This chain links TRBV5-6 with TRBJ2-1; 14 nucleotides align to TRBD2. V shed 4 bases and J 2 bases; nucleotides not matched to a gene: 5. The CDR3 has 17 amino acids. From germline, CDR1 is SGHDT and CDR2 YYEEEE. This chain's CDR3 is CASSRGLAGVTYNEQFF. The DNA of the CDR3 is TGTGCCAGCAGCCGGGGACTAGCGGGGGTAACCTACAATGAGCAGTTCTTC.

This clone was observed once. CDR3 sequence reads: CASRTGTGGHNEQFF. As DNA, the CDR3 is TGCGCCAGCAGAACCGGGACAGGGGGCCACAATGAGCAGTTCTTC. The rearrangement joins TRBV10-1 to TRBJ2-1; 12 positions agree with TRBD1. The CDR3 is 15 residues long. Germline lookup yields CDR1 WNHNN and CDR2 SYGVQD (reference sequence). V lost 6 bases to trimming and J lost 5 bases; unmatched junction nucleotides: 5.

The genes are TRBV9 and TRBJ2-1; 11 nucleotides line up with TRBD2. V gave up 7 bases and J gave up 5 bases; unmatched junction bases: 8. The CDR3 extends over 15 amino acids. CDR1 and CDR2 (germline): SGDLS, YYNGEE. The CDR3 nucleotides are TGTGCCAGCCGAGCGGGACTAGCGGACCACAATGAGCAGTTCTTC. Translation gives CASRAGLADHNEQFF.

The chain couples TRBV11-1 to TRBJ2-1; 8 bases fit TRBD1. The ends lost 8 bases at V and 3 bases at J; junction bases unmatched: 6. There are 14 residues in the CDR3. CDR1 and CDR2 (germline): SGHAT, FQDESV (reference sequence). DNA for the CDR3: TGTGCCAGCCAGGCGACAGGGGTCTACAATGAGCAGTTCTTC. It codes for CASQATGVYNEQFF. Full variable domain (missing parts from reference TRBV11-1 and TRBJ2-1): EAEVAQSPRYKITEKSQAVAFWCDPISGHATLYWYRQILGQGPELLVQFQDESVVDDSQLPKDRFSAERLKGVDSTLKIQPAELGDSAMYLCASQATGVYNEQFFGPGTRLTVL.

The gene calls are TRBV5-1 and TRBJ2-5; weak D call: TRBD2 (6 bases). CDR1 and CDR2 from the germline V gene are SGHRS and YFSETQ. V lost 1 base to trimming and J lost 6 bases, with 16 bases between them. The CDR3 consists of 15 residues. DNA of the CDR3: TGCGCCAGCAGCTTGAACGGTGGGGAGGAGCAGACCCAGTACTTC. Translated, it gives CASSLNGGEEQTQYF.

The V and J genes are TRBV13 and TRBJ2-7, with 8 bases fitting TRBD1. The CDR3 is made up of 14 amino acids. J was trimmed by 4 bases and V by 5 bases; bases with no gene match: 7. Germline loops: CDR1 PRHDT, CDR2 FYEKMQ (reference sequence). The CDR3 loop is CASSMRQGLYEQYF. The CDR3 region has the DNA TGTGCCAGCAGCATGAGACAGGGGTTATACGAGCAGTACTTC.

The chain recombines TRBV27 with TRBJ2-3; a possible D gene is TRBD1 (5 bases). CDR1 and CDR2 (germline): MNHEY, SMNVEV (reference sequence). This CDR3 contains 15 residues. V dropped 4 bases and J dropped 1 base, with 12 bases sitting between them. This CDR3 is CASSSRQHRTDTQYF. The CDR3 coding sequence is TGTGCCAGCAGTTCGCGACAGCACCGCACAGATACGCAGTATTTT.

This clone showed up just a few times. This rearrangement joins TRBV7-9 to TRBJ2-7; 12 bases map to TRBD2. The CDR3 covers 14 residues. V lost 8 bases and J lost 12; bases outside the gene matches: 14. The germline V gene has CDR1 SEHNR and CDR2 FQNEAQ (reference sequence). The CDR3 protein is CASRTTSGGFGLYF. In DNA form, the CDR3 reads TGTGCCAGCCGGACCACTAGCGGGGGGTTCGGTCTGTACTTC.

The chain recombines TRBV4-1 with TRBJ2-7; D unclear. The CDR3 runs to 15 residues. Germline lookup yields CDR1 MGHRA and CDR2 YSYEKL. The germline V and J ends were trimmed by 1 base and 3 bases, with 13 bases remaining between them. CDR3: CASSQGVAVGYEQYF. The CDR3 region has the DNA TGCGCCAGCAGCCAAGGGGTCGCGGTCGGCTACGAGCAGTACTTC.

The CDR3 region is CASSFPDRERTNYGYTF. Written as DNA, the CDR3 is TGCGCCAGCAGCTTCCCCGACAGGGAAAGAACTAACTATGGCTACACCTTC. The J gene is TRBJ1-2, the V gene TRBV5-1, with 7 bases that match TRBD1. Germline-derived CDR1 and CDR2 are SGHRS and YFSETQ. The V and J ends lost 2 bases and 0 bases, in that order; junction bases with no gene match: 10. The CDR3 consists of 17 residues.

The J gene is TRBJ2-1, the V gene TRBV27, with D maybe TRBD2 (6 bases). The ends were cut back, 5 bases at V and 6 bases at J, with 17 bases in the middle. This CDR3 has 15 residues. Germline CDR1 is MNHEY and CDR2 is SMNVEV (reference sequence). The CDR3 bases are TGTGCCAGCAGTCTTACCCCCCGGAGGGTCAATGAGCAGTTCTTC. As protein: CASSLTPRRVNEQFF.

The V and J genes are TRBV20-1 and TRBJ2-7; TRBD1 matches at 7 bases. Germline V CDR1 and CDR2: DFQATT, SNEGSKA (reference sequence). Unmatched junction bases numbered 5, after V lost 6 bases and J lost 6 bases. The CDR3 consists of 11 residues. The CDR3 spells CSAKTGREQYF. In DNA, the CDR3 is TGCAGTGCCAAGACAGGGCGCGAGCAGTACTTC.

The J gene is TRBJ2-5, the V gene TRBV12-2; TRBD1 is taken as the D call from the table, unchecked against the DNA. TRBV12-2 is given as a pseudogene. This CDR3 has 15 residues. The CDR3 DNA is TGTGCAAGTCGCTTAGCGGGGGCAGGGGAAGAGACCCAGTACTTC. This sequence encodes CASRLAGAGEETQYF.

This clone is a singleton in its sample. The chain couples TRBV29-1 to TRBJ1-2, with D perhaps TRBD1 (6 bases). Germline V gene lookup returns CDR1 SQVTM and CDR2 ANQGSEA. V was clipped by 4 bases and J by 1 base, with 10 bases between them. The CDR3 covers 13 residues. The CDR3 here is CSVGGGLNYGYTF. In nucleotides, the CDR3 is TGCAGCGTTGGGGGGGGCCTTAACTATGGCTACACCTTC.

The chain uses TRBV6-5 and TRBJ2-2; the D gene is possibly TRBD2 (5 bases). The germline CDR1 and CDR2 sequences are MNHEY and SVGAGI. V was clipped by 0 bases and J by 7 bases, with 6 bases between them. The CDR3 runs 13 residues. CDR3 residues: CASSYSGSGELFF. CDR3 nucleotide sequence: TGTGCCAGCAGTTACTCGGGGAGCGGGGAGCTGTTTTTT.